One and the same sample provided the 22 T cell receptor beta chains below, sequenced in a study of T-cell memory formation after mild COVID-19. TCRdb passed the 5' RACE reads through MiXCR, listing each CDR3 protein once. The table has under 150,000 distinct CDR3 sequences, 22% seen once. Sequenced material: PBMCs or a T cell subset sorted from them (not recorded which). These receptors were obtained from a man younger than 35 who had mild COVID-19 (a few samples of this study predate the infection). Cell type and time point are not known.

V usage is TRBV15 and J usage is TRBJ2-5; weak D call: TRBD1 (6 bases). From germline, CDR1 is LNHNV and CDR2 YYDKDF (reference sequence). Trimming removed 1 base at V and 0 bases at J, with 12 bases between. CDR3 length: 16 residues. The CDR3 region has the DNA TGTGCCACCAGCAGAGGTGTGGGGGCCGACCAAGAGACCCAGTACTTC. Translating gives CATSRGVGADQETQYF.

The J gene is TRBJ2-5, the V gene TRBV4-1; possibly TRBD1 for D (6 bases). The CDR3 has 14 residues. The V and J ends lost 4 bases and 2 bases respectively, with 11 bases between them. Germline CDR1 MGHRA, CDR2 YSYEKL. CDR3 region: CASSLRDTQETQYF. CDR3 DNA sequence: TGCGCCAGCAGCCTCCGGGACACACAAGAGACCCAGTACTTC.

This clonotype was counted only a few times. The V call is TRBV3-1, the J call TRBJ1-1; D is possibly TRBD1 (6 bases). The V gene's germline CDR1 is LGHDT and CDR2 YNNKEL (reference sequence). The V gene lost 4 bases and the J gene lost 7 bases, with 13 bases spanning the gap. This CDR3 region has 13 residues. The CDR3 bases are TGTGCCAGCAGCCGCCCAGGGGCAGATGAAGCTTTCTTT. Its translation is CASSRPGADEAFF.

V usage is TRBV11-2 and J usage is TRBJ2-1; 12 bases line up with TRBD2. This CDR3 has 15 residues. From germline, CDR1 is SGHAT and CDR2 FQNNGV. Germline trimming cut 3 bases from V and 9 bases from J; bases unmatched to any gene: 6. The CDR3 sequence is CASSFTSGGHGEQFF. CDR3 DNA sequence: TGTGCCAGCAGCTTCACTAGCGGGGGGCACGGTGAGCAGTTCTTC.

The J gene is TRBJ1-2, the V gene TRBV7-8, with TRBD1 matching 8 bases. V trimming: 1 base; J trimming: 3 bases; junction bases outside the gene matches: 4. The CDR3 runs 15 residues. CDR1 is SGHVS, CDR2 FQNEAQ, per germline. The CDR3 here is CASSLEGQGHYGYTF. The CDR3 nucleotides read TGTGCCAGCAGCTTAGAAGGACAGGGTCACTATGGCTACACCTTC.

This clonotype was seen a handful of times. The chain uses TRBV4-3 and TRBJ2-7; D is possibly TRBD1 or TRBD2 (6 bases each). There are 14 residues in the CDR3. Trimming took 2 bases from V and 4 from J, leaving 12 bases between them. Germline assignment: CDR1 LGHNA and CDR2 YSLEER. As DNA, the CDR3 is TGCGCCAGCAGCCAATACGGGGGCGGATACGAGCAGTACTTC. Encoded protein: CASSQYGGGYEQYF.

The chain employs TRBV14 and TRBJ2-7; TRBD2 aligns across 12 bases. This CDR3 is 16 amino acids long. Germline CDR1 is SGHDN and CDR2 is FVKESK. V shed 3 bases, J shed 7 bases, and the junction held 10 bases outside the gene matches. The CDR3 sequence is CASSQAPGLAGWEQYF. CDR3 in DNA: TGTGCCAGCAGCCAGGCCCCGGGACTAGCGGGCTGGGAGCAGTACTTC.

The genes are TRBV20-1 and TRBJ1-1; no clear D. CDR1 DFQATT and CDR2 SNEGSKA come from the germline V gene (reference sequence). V was pared by 4 bases and J by 6 bases, with 9 bases between. There are 11 residues in the CDR3. The CDR3 nucleotides are TGCAGTGCTATGGGAGGAGCTGAAGCTTTCTTT. Its translation is CSAMGGAEAFF.

CDR3 sequence (DNA): TGCGCCAGCAGCCCCCGGGCCCCAAGCTCTGGGGCCAACGTCCTGACTTTC. It codes for CASSPRAPSSGANVLTF. The chain links TRBV4-1 to TRBJ2-6; D call uncertain. Looked up from germline, CDR1 is MGHRA and CDR2 is YSYEKL. Trimming removed 4 bases from V and 0 bases from J, with 13 bases in between. The CDR3 length is 17 residues.

This clonotype showed up just a few times. The gene calls are TRBV7-9 and TRBJ2-7; no clear D. CDR1 is SEHNR, CDR2 FQNEAQ, per germline (reference sequence). The CDR3 length is 13 residues. V dropped 5 bases and J dropped 0 bases, with 8 bases sitting between them. The CDR3 coding sequence is TGTGCCAGCAGCCCAGGAACCTCCTACGAGCAGTACGTC. It encodes CASSPGTSYEQYV.

This clonotype was recorded a few times. V is TRBV5-4 and J is TRBJ2-1; 11 bases match TRBD2. Germline V CDR1 and CDR2: SGHNT, YYREEE (reference sequence). The CDR3 totals 21 residues. The J segment lost 0 bases and the V segment lost 4 bases, leaving 18 bases of the junction unmatched. CDR3 in DNA: TGTGCCAGCAGCCCCGAGATTCCGGGACTAGCGGCCCTCAGCTCCTACAATGAGCAGTTCTTC. Amino acids: CASSPEIPGLAALSSYNEQFF.

The chain combines TRBV9 with TRBJ2-7; D gene uncertain. Germline V gene data show CDR1 as SGDLS and CDR2 as YYNGEE. The CDR3 has 13 amino acids. Trimming removed 2 bases from V and 3 bases from J, with 9 bases in between. The CDR3 sequence: CASSVQVNYEQYF. CDR3 DNA sequence: TGTGCCAGCAGCGTGCAGGTGAACTACGAGCAGTACTTC.

Only a few counts were recorded for this clonotype. The chain has TRBV9 and TRBJ2-7, with unresolved D. The CDR3 extends over 14 amino acids. V was pared by 0 bases and J by 0 bases, with 7 bases between. CDR1 and CDR2 from the germline V gene are SGDLS and YYNGEE. The CDR3 is CASSVEPSSYEQYF. In DNA form, the CDR3 reads TGTGCCAGCAGCGTAGAGCCAAGCTCCTACGAGCAGTACTTC.

This clonotype has only a few counts. This chain connects TRBV5-1 to TRBJ2-1; D perhaps matches TRBD1 (6 bases). Trimming took off 2 bases at V and 6 bases at J, with 12 bases between the two ends. The germline gives CDR1 SGHRS, CDR2 YFSETQ. CDR3 length: 14 amino acids. CDR3 nucleotides: TGCGCCAGCAGCTTAGGGCAGGGGATCAATGAGCAGTTCTTC. Amino acids: CASSLGQGINEQFF.

This clonotype was picked up a small number of times. The gene calls are TRBV7-8 and TRBJ2-5; tentatively, D is TRBD2 (5 bases). Trimming took off 1 base at V and 4 bases at J, with 16 bases between the two ends. CDR1 SGHVS and CDR2 FQNEAQ come from the germline V gene. This CDR3 comprises 16 residues. Written as DNA, the CDR3 is TGTGCCAGCAGCTTAGGAAGCCTAGCCCCGTTAGAGACCCAGTACTTC. Translated: CASSLGSLAPLETQYF.

This clonotype was detected a few times. J is TRBJ2-1 and V is TRBV5-1; D is unresolved. Trimming removed 0 bases from V and 7 bases from J, with 14 bases in between. The CDR3 runs 15 residues. Per germline, CDR1 SGHRS and CDR2 YFSETQ. CDR3 residues: CASSLAVLGENEQFF. DNA of the CDR3: TGCGCCAGCAGCTTGGCCGTTCTAGGTGAAAATGAGCAGTTCTTC.

The CDR3 sequence: CASTQWEVGNTIYF. CDR3 nucleotide sequence: TGTGCCAGTACCCAATGGGAAGTTGGAAACACCATATATTTT. V and J are TRBV19 and TRBJ1-3; D unclear. Germline CDR1 LNHDA, CDR2 SQIVND (reference sequence). Trimming stripped 7 bases from V and 3 bases from J, with 13 bases between. The CDR3 runs 14 residues.

The rearrangement links TRBV20-1 to TRBJ2-7; 9 bases map to TRBD2. CDR3 size: 13 residues. Trimming removed 2 bases from V and 2 bases from J; junction bases left unmatched: 1. The germline CDR1 and CDR2 sequences are DFQATT and SNEGSKA (reference sequence). CDR3 loop: CSARLAGTYEQYF. The CDR3, as DNA: TGCAGTGCTAGACTAGCGGGAACCTACGAGCAGTACTTC.

The chain links TRBV12-3 or TRBV12-4 to TRBJ2-7; tentative D call: TRBD1 (6 bases). V was shortened by 5 bases and J by 7 bases, with 18 bases between the two germline ends. CDR3 length: 14 amino acids. The CDR3 DNA reads TGTGCCAGCAGTACCACCAACAGGGCCCGGGAGCAGTACTTC. This gives the protein CASSTTNRAREQYF.

This chain joins TRBV9 and TRBJ2-3; 14 positions agree with TRBD2. This CDR3 contains 15 residues. The trim removed 3 bases at V and 6 bases at J, leaving 3 bases unmatched. Germline loops: CDR1 SGDLS, CDR2 YYNGEE. CDR3 DNA sequence: TGTGCCAGCAGCGGACTAGCGGGGGGGCGGGATACGCAGTATTTT. As protein: CASSGLAGGRDTQYF.

The chain links TRBV11-2 to TRBJ2-1; 9 nucleotides line up with TRBD2. The CDR3 is 18 amino acids. With 0 bases clipped from V and 6 bases from J, the junction kept 12 bases outside the gene matches. CDR1 SGHAT and CDR2 FQNNGV come from the germline V gene. CDR3 in DNA: TGTGCCAGCAGCTTAGATCAAAACCGTGGACTAGCGTTCAATGAGCAGTTCTTC. This translates into CASSLDQNRGLAFNEQFF.

V gene TRBV6-5 combines with J gene TRBJ2-7; the D call may be TRBD1 or TRBD2 (6 bases each). This CDR3 comprises 12 residues. The germline V gene has CDR1 MNHEY and CDR2 SVGAGI. Trimming stripped 9 bases from V and 7 bases from J, with 16 bases between. The CDR3 DNA follows: TGTGCCAGAGAGATCAGGGGAGGAGAGCAGTACTTC. Its translation: CAREIRGGEQYF.